This T cell receptor beta chain is from a study of blood T cell repertoires in COVID-19. The overall study: The samples span acute and convalescent COVID-19 from the United States, Italy and Spain. From T cells, B-cell-depleted T cells, or PBMCs came the material, which was cDNA or gDNA.

The Seattle site enrolled patients during active infection and followed them longitudinally. CDR1 is WSHSY, CDR2 SAAADI, per germline. The CDR3 consists of 17 residues. The V and J ends lost 1 base and 0 bases, in that order; junction bases with no gene match: 5. How the authors handled the data: From reference gene primer amplification, estimates of nucleated cell counts were derived. The protocol was immunoSEQ multiplex PCR, while the TCRdb copy is restricted to in-frame clones and leaves out a portion. Clone size and V and J calls were adopted from that table, with D and trimming inferred from the DNA. The sample consists of roughly 190,000 clones, 85% to 95% of them appearing once.

The sample consisted of peripheral blood. The sequence was collected from a man aged 25-45 years with COVID-19, enrolled during active disease. The chain carries TRBV10-2 and TRBJ1-1; 10 nucleotides agree with TRBD1. CDR3 region: CASSEWDRGAMNTEAFF. The DNA for the CDR3 is TGCGCCAGCAGTGAGTGGGACAGGGGAGCGATGAACACTGAAGCTTTCTTT.